This entry features one TCR beta chain sequence. As yet, its antigen is unknown. CDR3 length: 14 residues. Germline V lookup: CDR1 KGHSH, CDR2 LQKENI. TCRdb reprocessed the 5' RACE reads, keeping one entry per CDR3 protein, no DNA. The sample's table shows 300,000 to 450,000 distinct CDR3 sequences. This specimen belongs to a study of T cells expressing NK-cell markers. Study results and limitations: The CD3+CD56-NKG2C+ fraction of a handful of donors was also led by these clonotypes.

The chain carries TRBV18 and TRBJ2-7; lacking DNA, the TRBD1 call made by TCRdb goes unchecked. The sequence was obtained from a man aged 18 to 69 in good health. The sample consisted of blood T cells: a sorted CD56 or NKG2C T cell subset, CD4+ or CD8+ T cells, or bulk PBMC T cells (not recorded which). The CDR3 sequence is CASSPSARGQEQYF.